The T cell receptor beta chain under discussion was sequenced for a study of cytomegalovirus exposure and HLA in healthy donors. Overall study context: Out of 350 to 400 genotyped donors, roughly 80% belonged to the Caucasian-associated ancestry cluster. Points from the study as a whole: It was shown in a later analysis that HLA-associated TCR beta chains were more clonally expanded than other, equally common chains.

Participants comprised healthy donors of bone marrow. This PCR relied on a set of 60 Vbeta primers and 13 Jbeta primers. Original data processing: The count from a later analysis was tens of millions of unique TCR beta chains, 9.5 million to 11 million of them shared. Here immunoSEQ multiplex PCR was the method, and the copy in TCRdb shows in-frame clones only, minus some. The DNA was the basis for D and trimming; V, J and clone size are from that table. Here the sample spans approximately 170,000 clones, approximately 80% being singletons. CDR3 length: 14 residues. J lost 4 bases, V lost 4 bases, and 6 bases had no gene match. The germline V gene has CDR1 SGHRS and CDR2 YFSETQ. As concerns this clone: Its specificity is not known. The same CDR3 can be traced to other DNA sequences in this sample.

Sequenced material: PBMCs. The chain recombines TRBV5-1 with TRBJ1-2, with 8 bases matching TRBD1. The sequence came from a male donor in good health and CMV-seropositive. CDR3 in amino acids: CASSLGQGTYGYTF. The CDR3 DNA sequence: TGCGCCAGCAGCCTAGGACAGGGCACCTATGGCTACACCTTC. Using reference TRBV5-1 and TRBJ1-2 for the parts outside the CDR3, the full variable domain is KAGVTQTPRYLIKTRGQQVTLSCSPISGHRSVSWYQQTPGQGLQFLFEYFSETQRNKGNFPGRFSGRQFSNSRSEMNVSTLELGDSALYLCASSLGQGTYGYTFGSGTRLTVV.